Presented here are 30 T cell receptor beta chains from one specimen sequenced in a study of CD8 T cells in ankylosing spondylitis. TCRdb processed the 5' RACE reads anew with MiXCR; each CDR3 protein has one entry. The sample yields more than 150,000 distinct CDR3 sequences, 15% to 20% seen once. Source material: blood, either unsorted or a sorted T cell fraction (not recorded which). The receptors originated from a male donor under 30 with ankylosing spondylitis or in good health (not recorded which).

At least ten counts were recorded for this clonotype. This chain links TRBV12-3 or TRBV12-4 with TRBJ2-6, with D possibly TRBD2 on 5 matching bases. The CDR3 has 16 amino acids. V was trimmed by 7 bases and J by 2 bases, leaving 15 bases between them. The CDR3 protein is CASIRVGVPGANVLTF. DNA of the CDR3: TGTGCCAGCATAAGGGTCGGGGTCCCTGGGGCCAACGTCCTGACTTTC.

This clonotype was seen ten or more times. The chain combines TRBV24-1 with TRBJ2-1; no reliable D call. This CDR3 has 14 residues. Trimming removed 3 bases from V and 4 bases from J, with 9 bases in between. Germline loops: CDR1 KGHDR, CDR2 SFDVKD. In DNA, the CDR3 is TGTGCCACCAGTGATGACCGGATTTACAATGAGCAGTTCTTC. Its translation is CATSDDRIYNEQFF.

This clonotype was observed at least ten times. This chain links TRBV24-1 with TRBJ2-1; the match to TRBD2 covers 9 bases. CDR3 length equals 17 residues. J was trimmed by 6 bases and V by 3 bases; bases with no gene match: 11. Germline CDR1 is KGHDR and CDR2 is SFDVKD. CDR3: CATSDTRLAGQANEQFF. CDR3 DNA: TGTGCCACCAGTGATACGCGCCTAGCGGGGCAAGCCAATGAGCAGTTCTTC.

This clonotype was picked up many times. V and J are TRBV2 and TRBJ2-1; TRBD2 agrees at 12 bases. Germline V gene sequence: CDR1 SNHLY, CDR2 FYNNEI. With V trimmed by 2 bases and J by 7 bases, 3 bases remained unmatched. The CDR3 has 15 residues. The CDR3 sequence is CASSERTSGRNEQFF. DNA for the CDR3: TGTGCCAGCAGTGAAAGAACTAGCGGGAGGAATGAGCAGTTCTTC.

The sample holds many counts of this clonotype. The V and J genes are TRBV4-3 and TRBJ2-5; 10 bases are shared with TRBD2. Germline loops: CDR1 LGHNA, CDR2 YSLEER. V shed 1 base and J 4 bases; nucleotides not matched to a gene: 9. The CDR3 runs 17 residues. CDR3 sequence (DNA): TGCGCCAGCAGCCAAGGATCGGTAGCGGGAGGTCCAGAGACCCAGTACTTC. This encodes CASSQGSVAGGPETQYF.

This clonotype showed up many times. As DNA, the CDR3 is TGTGCCAGCAGCTCCGGGCCGCGGACTGAAGCTTTCTTT. This translates into CASSSGPRTEAFF. The V and J genes are TRBV6-5 and TRBJ1-1; D gene ambiguous. CDR1 and CDR2 (germline): MNHEY, SVGAGI. This CDR3 is built from 13 residues. Trimming removed 6 bases at V and 5 bases at J, with 13 bases between.

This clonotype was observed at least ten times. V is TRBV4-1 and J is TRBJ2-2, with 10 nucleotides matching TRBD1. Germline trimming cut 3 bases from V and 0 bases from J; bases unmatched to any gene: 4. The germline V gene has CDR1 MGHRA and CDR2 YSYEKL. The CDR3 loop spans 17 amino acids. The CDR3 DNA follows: TGCGCCAGCAGCCACCTGGGACAGGGGACGAACACCGGGGAGCTGTTTTTT. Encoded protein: CASSHLGQGTNTGELFF.

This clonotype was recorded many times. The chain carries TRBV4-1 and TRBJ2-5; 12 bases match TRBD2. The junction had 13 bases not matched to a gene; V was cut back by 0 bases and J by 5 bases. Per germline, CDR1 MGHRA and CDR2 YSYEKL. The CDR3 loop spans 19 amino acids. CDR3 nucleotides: TGCGCCAGCAGCCAAGATCCGAGTACTAGCGGGAGGTACTCTGAGACCCAGTACTTC. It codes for CASSQDPSTSGRYSETQYF.

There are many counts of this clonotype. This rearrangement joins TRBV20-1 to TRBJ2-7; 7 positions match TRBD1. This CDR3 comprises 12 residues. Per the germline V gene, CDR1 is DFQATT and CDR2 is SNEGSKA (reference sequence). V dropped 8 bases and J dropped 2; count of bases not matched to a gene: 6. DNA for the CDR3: TGCAGTACACGGGACAGACCCTACGAGCAGTACTTC. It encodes CSTRDRPYEQYF.

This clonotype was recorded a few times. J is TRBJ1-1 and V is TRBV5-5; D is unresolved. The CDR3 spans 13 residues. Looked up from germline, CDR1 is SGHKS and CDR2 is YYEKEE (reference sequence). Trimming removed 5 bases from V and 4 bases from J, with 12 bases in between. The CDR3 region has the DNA TGTGCCAGCAGGTGGGCTGAAGGCACTGAAGCTTTCTTT. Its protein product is CASRWAEGTEAFF.

The CDR3 sequence is CSADMTGSSYNEQFF. The CDR3 DNA reads TGCAGCGCTGATATGACAGGGAGCTCCTACAATGAGCAGTTCTTC. The chain couples TRBV29-1 to TRBJ2-1; 7 bases agree with TRBD1. Germline loops: CDR1 SQVTM, CDR2 ANQGSEA. Trimming removed 7 bases from V and 0 bases from J; junction bases left unmatched: 9. This CDR3 is 15 amino acids long.

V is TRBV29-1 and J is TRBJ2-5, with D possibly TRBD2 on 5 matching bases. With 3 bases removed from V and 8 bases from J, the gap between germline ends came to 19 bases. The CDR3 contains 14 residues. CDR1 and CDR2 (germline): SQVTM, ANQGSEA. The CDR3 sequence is CSVDCRALAPTQYF. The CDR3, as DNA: TGCAGCGTTGATTGCCGGGCCCTAGCCCCTACCCAGTACTTC.

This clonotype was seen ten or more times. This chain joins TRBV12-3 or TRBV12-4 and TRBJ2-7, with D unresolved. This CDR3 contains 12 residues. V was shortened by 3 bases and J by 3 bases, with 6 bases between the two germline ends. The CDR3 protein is CASSFLGYEQYV. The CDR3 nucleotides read TGTGCCAGCAGTTTTCTGGGCTACGAGCAGTACGTC.

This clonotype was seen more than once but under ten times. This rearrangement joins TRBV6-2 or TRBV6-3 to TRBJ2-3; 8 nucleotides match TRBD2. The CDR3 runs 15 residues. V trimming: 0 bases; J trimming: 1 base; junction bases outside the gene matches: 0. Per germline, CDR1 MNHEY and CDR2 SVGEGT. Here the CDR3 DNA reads TGTGCCAGCAGTTACTCGACTAGCGGCACAGATACGCAGTATTTT. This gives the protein CASSYSTSGTDTQYF.

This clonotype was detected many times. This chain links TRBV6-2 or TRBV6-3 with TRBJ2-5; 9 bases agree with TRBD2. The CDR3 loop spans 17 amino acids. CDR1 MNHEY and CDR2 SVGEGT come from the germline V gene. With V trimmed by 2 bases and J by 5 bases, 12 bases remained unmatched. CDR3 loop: CASSYEAGGPGSETQYF. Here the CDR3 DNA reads TGTGCCAGCAGTTACGAGGCGGGAGGGCCAGGGAGTGAGACCCAGTACTTC.

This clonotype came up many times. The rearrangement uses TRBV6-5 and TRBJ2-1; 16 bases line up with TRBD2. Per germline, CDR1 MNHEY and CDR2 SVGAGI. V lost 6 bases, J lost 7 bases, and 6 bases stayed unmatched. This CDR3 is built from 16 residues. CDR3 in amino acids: CASSWGLAGGPNEQFF. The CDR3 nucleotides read TGTGCCAGCAGCTGGGGACTAGCGGGAGGGCCGAATGAGCAGTTCTTC.

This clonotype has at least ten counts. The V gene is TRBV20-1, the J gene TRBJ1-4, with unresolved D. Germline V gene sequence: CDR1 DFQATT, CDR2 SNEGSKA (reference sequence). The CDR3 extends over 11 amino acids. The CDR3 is CSGATNEKLFF. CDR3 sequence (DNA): TGCAGCGGTGCAACTAATGAAAAACTGTTTTTT.

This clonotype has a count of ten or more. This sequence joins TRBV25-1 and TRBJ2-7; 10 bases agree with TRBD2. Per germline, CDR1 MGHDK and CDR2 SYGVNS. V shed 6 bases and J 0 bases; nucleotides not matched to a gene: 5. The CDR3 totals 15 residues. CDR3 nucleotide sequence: TGTGCCAGCAGGGCCGCTAGCGGGAGCTCCTACGAGCAGTACTTC. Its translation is CASRAASGSSYEQYF.

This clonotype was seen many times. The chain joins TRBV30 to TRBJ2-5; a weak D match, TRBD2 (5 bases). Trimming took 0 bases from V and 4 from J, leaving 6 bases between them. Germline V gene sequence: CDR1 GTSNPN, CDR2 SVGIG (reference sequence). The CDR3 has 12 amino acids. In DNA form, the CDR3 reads TGTGCCTGGAGTGTAGAGGGAGAGACCCAGTACTTC. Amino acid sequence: CAWSVEGETQYF.

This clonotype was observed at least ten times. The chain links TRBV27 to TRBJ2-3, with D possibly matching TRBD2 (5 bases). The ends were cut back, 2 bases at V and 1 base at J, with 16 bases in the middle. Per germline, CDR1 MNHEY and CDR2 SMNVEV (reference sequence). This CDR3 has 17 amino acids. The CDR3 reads CASSLDTGNTRTDTQYF. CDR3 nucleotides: TGTGCCAGCAGTTTAGATACCGGGAATACGCGCACAGATACGCAGTATTTT.

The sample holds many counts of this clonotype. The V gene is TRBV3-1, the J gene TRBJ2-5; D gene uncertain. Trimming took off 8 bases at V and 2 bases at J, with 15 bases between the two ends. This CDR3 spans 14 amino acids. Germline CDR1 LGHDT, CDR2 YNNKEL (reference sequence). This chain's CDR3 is CASHGHKLQETQYF. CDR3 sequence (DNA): TGTGCCAGCCACGGGCACAAACTACAAGAGACCCAGTACTTC.

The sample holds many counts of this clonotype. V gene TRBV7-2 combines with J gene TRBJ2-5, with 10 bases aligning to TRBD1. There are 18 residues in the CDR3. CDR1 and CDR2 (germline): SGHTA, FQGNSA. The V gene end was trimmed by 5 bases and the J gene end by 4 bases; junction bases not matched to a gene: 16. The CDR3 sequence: CASSDRGGLTGGRETQYF. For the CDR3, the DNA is TGTGCCAGCAGCGATAGGGGGGGCCTGACAGGGGGCAGAGAGACCCAGTACTTC. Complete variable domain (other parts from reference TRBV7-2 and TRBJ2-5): GAGVSQSPSNKVTEKGKDVELRCDPISGHTALYWYRQSLGQGLEFLIYFQGNSAPDKSGLPSDRFSAERTGGSVSTLTIQRTQQEDSAVYLCASSDRGGLTGGRETQYFGPGTRLLVL.

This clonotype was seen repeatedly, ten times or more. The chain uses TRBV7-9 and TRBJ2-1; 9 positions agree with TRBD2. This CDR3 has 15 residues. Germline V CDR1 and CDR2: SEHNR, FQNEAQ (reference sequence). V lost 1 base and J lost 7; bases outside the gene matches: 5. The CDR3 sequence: CASSLGGRAENEQFF. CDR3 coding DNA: TGTGCCAGCAGCTTAGGCGGGAGGGCCGAGAATGAGCAGTTCTTC. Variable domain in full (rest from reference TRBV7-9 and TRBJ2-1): DTGVSQNPRHKITKRGQNVTFRCDPISEHNRLYWYRQTLGQGPEFLTYFQNEAQLEKSRLLSDRFSAERPKGSFSTLEIQRTEQGDSAMYLCASSLGGRAENEQFFGPGTRLTVL.

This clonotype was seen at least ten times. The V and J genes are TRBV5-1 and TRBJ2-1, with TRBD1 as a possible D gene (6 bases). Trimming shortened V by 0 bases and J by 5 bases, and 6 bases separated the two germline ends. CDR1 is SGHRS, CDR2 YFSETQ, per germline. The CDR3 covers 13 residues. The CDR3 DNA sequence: TGCGCCAGCAGCTTGGGGACAGACAATGAGCAGTTCTTC. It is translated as CASSLGTDNEQFF.

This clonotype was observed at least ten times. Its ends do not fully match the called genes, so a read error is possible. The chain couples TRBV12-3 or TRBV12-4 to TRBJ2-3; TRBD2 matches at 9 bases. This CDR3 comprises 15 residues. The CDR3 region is CASSLAGAVGDTQYF. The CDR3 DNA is TGTGCCAGCAGCTTAGCGGGAGCCGTCGGAGATACGCAGTATTTT.

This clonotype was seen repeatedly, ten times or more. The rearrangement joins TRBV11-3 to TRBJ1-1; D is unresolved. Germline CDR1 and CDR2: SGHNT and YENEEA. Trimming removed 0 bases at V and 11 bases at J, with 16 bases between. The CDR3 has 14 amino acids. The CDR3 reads CASSLEGKDWRAFF. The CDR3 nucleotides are TGTGCCAGCAGCTTAGAGGGGAAAGACTGGAGGGCTTTCTTT.

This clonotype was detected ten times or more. The CDR3 coding sequence is TGCAGTGCGTCAGGGGGCGAAAGAAACACCATATATTTT. Translated, it gives CSASGGERNTIYF. V gene TRBV20-1 combines with J gene TRBJ1-3; 8 positions match TRBD1. V trimming: 6 bases; J trimming: 5 bases; junction bases outside the gene matches: 6. Germline V lookup: CDR1 DFQATT, CDR2 SNEGSKA (reference sequence). This CDR3 is built from 13 residues.

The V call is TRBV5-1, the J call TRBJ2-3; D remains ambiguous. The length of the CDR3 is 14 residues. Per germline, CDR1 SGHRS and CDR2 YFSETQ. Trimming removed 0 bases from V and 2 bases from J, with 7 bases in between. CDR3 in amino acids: CASSLEGNTDTQYF. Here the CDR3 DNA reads TGCGCCAGCAGCTTGGAGGGAAACACAGATACGCAGTATTTT. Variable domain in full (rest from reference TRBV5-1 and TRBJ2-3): KAGVTQTPRYLIKTRGQQVTLSCSPISGHRSVSWYQQTPGQGLQFLFEYFSETQRNKGNFPGRFSGRQFSNSRSEMNVSTLELGDSALYLCASSLEGNTDTQYFGPGTRLTVL.

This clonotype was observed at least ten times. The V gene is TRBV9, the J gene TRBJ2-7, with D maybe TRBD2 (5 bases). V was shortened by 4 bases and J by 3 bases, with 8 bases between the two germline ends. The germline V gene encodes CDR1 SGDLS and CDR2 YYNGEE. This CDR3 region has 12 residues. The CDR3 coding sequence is TGTGCCAGCAGCTACCGGGACTACGAGCAGTACTTC. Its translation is CASSYRDYEQYF.

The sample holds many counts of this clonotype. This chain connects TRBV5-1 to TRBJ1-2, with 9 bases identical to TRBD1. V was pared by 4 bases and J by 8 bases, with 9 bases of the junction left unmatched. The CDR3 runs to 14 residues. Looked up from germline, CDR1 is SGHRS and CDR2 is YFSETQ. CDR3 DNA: TGCGCCAGCAGCGACGGACAGGGGCCTTGGGGCTACACCTTC. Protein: CASSDGQGPWGYTF.